A selection of T cell receptor beta chains follows, all from one sample in a study of HIV-infected children after antiretroviral therapy interruption. TCRdb ran MiXCR on the 3' RACE reads and lists one entry per CDR3 protein. The sample holds tens of thousands of distinct CDR3 sequences, over 6% seen once. Source: CD45RA+ CD4+ T cells from PBMCs, pooled from several time points, taken from a donor given antiretroviral therapy, either interrupted or continuous. The receptors were gathered from a pool of human donors with HIV. The conserved cysteine and the conserved F or W are not part of the CDR3 here.

V: TRBV3-1; CDR3: ASSHGQGADTQY
V: TRBV30; CDR3: AWSGQGANYAEQF
V: TRBV12-3/TRBV12-4; CDR3: ASSSSGSYNEQF
V: TRBV3-1; CDR3: ASSRGLAGEGTGELF
V: TRBV12-3/TRBV12-4; CDR3: ASRLAGADLNEQF
V: TRBV28; CDR3: ASSARQGRYEQY
V: TRBV6-5; CDR3: ASSYSKSSSLQTQY
V: TRBV24-1; CDR3: ATSEAADIFNEQF
V: TRBV12-3/TRBV12-4; CDR3: ASSIRGASNQPQH
V: TRBV6-1; CDR3: ASTTGPFYEQY
V: TRBV5-1; CDR3: ASSLKVGATEAF
V: TRBV28; CDR3: ASSLLGQGFF
V: TRBV3-1; CDR3: ASTTAGLVETQY
V: TRBV19; CDR3: ASSLMTSGGAGEQF
V: TRBV15; CDR3: ATSSRGPKYSTDTQY
V: TRBV4-2; CDR3: ASSQDSSGNTLY
V: TRBV10-3; CDR3: AISGGSEKLF
V: TRBV4-3; CDR3: ASSHKEADTQY
V: TRBV30; CDR3: AWSLGDQNTLY
V: TRBV4-2; CDR3: ASSQRQGPNYEQY
V: TRBV5-6; CDR3: ASTQRDTLWNEQF
V: TRBV11-2; CDR3: ASSFGQPRTDTQY
V: TRBV2; CDR3: ASSDRGTAAWTEAF
V: TRBV7-2; CDR3: ASSLFGQTNQPQH
V: TRBV20-1; CDR3: SASRLATDTQY